Shown below are 8 T cell receptor beta chains from a single sample sequenced in a study of regulatory T cells in long-lasting Graves disease. HTBI primers from iRepertoire and Arm-PCR of CDR3 regions yielded the TCR beta libraries. One entry per CDR3 protein results from TCRdb running MiXCR on the multiplex PCR reads. The sample lists roughly 610,000 distinct CDR3 sequences, around 16% seen once, with 9.5% to 15% in the top ten. The time point is: newly diagnosed GD, antithyroid drugs for less than 3 months. Researchers made the TCR library from RNA that was extracted from PBMCs. These data also formed part of another study, on T cells in Graves' hyperthyroidism and ophthalmopathy.

The specimen was peripheral blood mononuclear cells (PBMCs), collected at new diagnosis, from a patient treated with antithyroid drugs. The receptors come from a man aged 18 to 35 with Graves disease.

The chain is built from TRBV7-3 and TRBJ2-3; no clear D. The V end was cut by 5 bases, the J end by 0 bases, with 12 bases between. The CDR3 extends over 15 amino acids. Per germline, CDR1 SGHTA and CDR2 FQGTGA. CDR3 in amino acids: CASSEVGSSTDTQYF. The CDR3 DNA reads as TGTGCCAGCAGCGAGGTGGGAAGCAGCACAGATACGCAGTATTTT.

This clonotype was detected a few times. The J gene is TRBJ1-2, the V gene TRBV27, with D perhaps matching TRBD1 (6 bases). The CDR3 contains 14 residues. CDR1 and CDR2 from the germline V gene are MNHEY and SMNVEV (reference sequence). Trimming removed 1 base from V and 2 bases from J, with 8 bases in between. CDR3 amino acids: CASSLLGTNYGYTF. For the CDR3, the DNA is TGTGCCAGCAGTTTATTAGGGACAAACTATGGCTACACCTTC.

V is TRBV28 and J is TRBJ2-7; 14 nucleotides agree with TRBD2. V shed 6 bases and J 6 bases; nucleotides not matched to a gene: 16. Germline V gives CDR1 MDHEN, CDR2 SYDVKM. CDR3 length equals 18 residues. The CDR3 DNA reads as TGTGCCAGCAGCGAGATATCCGGGACTAGCGGGAGTTGGCTCGAGCAGTACTTC. As protein: CASSEISGTSGSWLEQYF.

This clonotype was seen only once. A much larger clone differs by one base, so this may be a read error. V is TRBV6-1 and J is TRBJ2-7, with D perhaps TRBD1 or TRBD2 (5 bases each). V lost 5 bases and J lost 4, with 15 bases in between. Germline CDR1 is MNHNS and CDR2 is SASEGT. This CDR3 spans 14 amino acids. The CDR3: CASSHGAGQYEQYF. The CDR3, as DNA: TGTGCCAGCAGTCACGGGGCAGGACAATACGAGCAGTACTTC.

This clonotype has at least ten counts. V is TRBV20-1 and J is TRBJ2-1; no clear D gene. This CDR3 is 10 amino acids long. Looked up from germline, CDR1 is DFQATT and CDR2 is SNEGSKA (reference sequence). Trimming stripped 5 bases from V and 9 bases from J, with 8 bases between. In nucleotides, the CDR3 is TGCAGTGCTGCTGAGTCTGAGCAGTTCTTC. This gives the protein CSAAESEQFF.

The V and J genes are TRBV2 and TRBJ2-5, with a possible D match to TRBD2 (6 bases). The germline V gene has CDR1 SNHLY and CDR2 FYNNEI. This CDR3 is built from 13 residues. Trimming left V 7 bases short and J 5 bases short, with 14 bases between. The CDR3: CASTRGSAETQYF. The DNA of the CDR3 is TGTGCCAGCACGCGGGGCTCAGCGGAGACCCAGTACTTC.

A few counts support this clonotype. V gene TRBV24-1 combines with J gene TRBJ2-2; D call uncertain. CDR3 length equals 13 residues. The germline V gene has CDR1 KGHDR and CDR2 SFDVKD. The V end lost 3 bases, the J end lost 6 bases, and 7 bases lay between the germline ends. CDR3 sequence (DNA): TGTGCCACCAGTGATCCCAGCCCCGGGGAGCTGTTTTTT. As protein: CATSDPSPGELFF.

About this clonotype: Given the absence of the conserved phenylalanine or tryptophan at the CDR3 end, a read error is likely. J is TRBJ2-1 and V is TRBV3-1; perhaps D is TRBD1 or TRBD2 (6 bases each). V dropped 5 bases and J dropped 10 bases, with 15 bases sitting between them. CDR1 and CDR2 (germline): LGHDT, YNNKEL (reference sequence). The CDR3 is made up of 13 amino acids. CDR3 region: CASSDGGRVEQFS. CDR3 DNA: TGTGCCAGCAGCGACGGGGGCCGAGTGGAGCAGTTCTCC.